This T cell receptor (beta chain) was documented in a study of cytomegalovirus exposure and HLA in healthy donors. Findings of the study overall: A later analysis linked 15,000 to 20,000 TCR beta sequences to HLA alleles at 0.05 false discovery rate. A highly shared variant cluster was judged a likely technical artifact. In an earlier analysis, productive rearrangement rates for most beta V segments clustered near 90% or 30%. The authors excluded some V segments, including TRBV6-2 and TRBV6-3, as indistinguishable.

The PCR contained 60 Vbeta and 13 Jbeta primers. Assay used: immunoSEQ multiplex PCR; TCRdb lists only in-frame clones, some missing. This table has 150,000 to 200,000 clones, 81% appearing once. About this clone: Its antigen is not identified.

This CDR3 spans 14 amino acids. The V end lost 0 bases, the J end lost 3 bases, and 8 bases lay between the germline ends. In germline, CDR1 is LGHNA, CDR2 YSLEER. Sequencing used PBMCs. The TCR originated in a man aged 18 to 30 in good health and CMV-seronegative. The chain is built from TRBV4-3 and TRBJ2-5, with D possibly being TRBD2 (6 bases). For the CDR3, the DNA is TGCGCCAGCAGCCAAGATGCGGGGAAAGAGACCCAGTACTTC. Translation: CASSQDAGKETQYF.